Included here is one T cell receptor (beta chain) sequence, with context. Its recognized antigen is unknown. Nothing much larger sits one base from this clone, and base qualities are not available. Library preparation used the immunoSEQ multiplex PCR assay. Drawn from immuneACCESS, this table holds only the in-frame rearrangements with V and J called that TCRdb kept. Clones are partly lost; checked studies trace under half to an unresolved V gene and leave the rest unexplained. Here the sample has about 19,000 clones; 75% to 90% occur a single time. Of the sample, approximately 5.5% is held by the ten largest clones. The CDR3 runs 15 amino acids, cysteine and phenylalanine included. CDR3 DNA only is kept here, 45 bases in frame from base 1. The data are from a study of T cell changes during pregnancy in multiple sclerosis (dated by TCRdb to between 2017 and 2020). Context from the whole study: In women with multiple sclerosis, the researchers looked at how the T cell repertoire shifted as pregnancy progressed.

Material: CD8+ T cells from peripheral blood mononuclear cells, obtained in the third trimester of pregnancy. The V and J segments used are TRBV21-1 and TRBJ2-3; the table gives TRBD2 as D, unverified against the DNA. TRBV21-1 is reported as a pseudogene. The sequence was obtained from a female donor in good health, enrolled as a control in a pregnancy study. The CDR3 reads CASSKAGTSTDTQYF. The sequence in DNA is TGTGCCAGCAGCAAGGCGGGGACTAGCACAGATACGCAGTATTTT.